This is a list of T cell receptor beta chains from one sample in a study of blood T cell repertoires in COVID-19. Sequenced by immunoSEQ multiplex PCR; TCRdb stores in-frame clones only, minus some. Of about 390,000 clones detected, 87% appear once; the ten largest clones hold under 3%. Sequencing was performed on peripheral blood. These receptors all come from a woman aged 55 to 70 with COVID-19, enrolled during active disease. Both conserved end residues are part of each CDR3. The D gene is left open where the match is weak. Only part of the rows carry a size: once, few, many, or a class if the clone is expanded.

v_gene: TRBV5-5
j_gene: TRBJ2-2
abundance: NA
d_gene: NA
CDR3nt: TGTGCCAGCAGCTCCGGTGGGCTTGGCGGGGAGCTGTTTTTT
CDR3aa: CASSSGGLGGELFF

v_gene: TRBV10-3
j_gene: TRBJ1-2
abundance: once
d_gene: TRBD1
CDR3nt: TGTGCCATCAGACCGGGACAGGGGGATGGAGGTGGCTACACCTTC
CDR3aa: CAIRPGQGDGGGYTF

v_gene: TRBV18
j_gene: TRBJ1-1
abundance: few
d_gene: NA
CDR3nt: TGTGCCAGCTCCCGGGGGAACACTGAAGCTTTCTTT
CDR3aa: CASSRGNTEAFF

v_gene: TRBV2
j_gene: TRBJ2-1
abundance: NA
d_gene: NA
CDR3nt: TGTGCCAGCAGTGGAGACAGTGCCTACAATGAGCAGTTCTTC
CDR3aa: CASSGDSAYNEQFF

v_gene: TRBV19
j_gene: TRBJ1-2
abundance: NA
d_gene: NA
CDR3nt: TGTGCCAGCTCCACCACAGGGAAGGGGAACTATGGCTACACCTTC
CDR3aa: CASSTTGKGNYGYTF

v_gene: TRBV3-1/TRBV3-2
j_gene: TRBJ2-1
abundance: NA
d_gene: NA
CDR3nt: TGTGCCAGCAGTCGGGGTTACAATGAGCAGTTCTTC
CDR3aa: CASSRGYNEQFF

v_gene: TRBV5-1
j_gene: TRBJ2-3
abundance: NA
d_gene: NA
CDR3nt: TGCGCCAGCAGCTTGGACCCAGGGCCGTCAGGTACGCAGTATTTT
CDR3aa: CASSLDPGPSGTQYF

v_gene: TRBV19
j_gene: TRBJ1-1
abundance: NA
d_gene: NA
CDR3nt: TGTGCCAGTAGTATCACAGGGAACACTGAAGCTTTCTTT
CDR3aa: CASSITGNTEAFF

v_gene: TRBV7-3
j_gene: TRBJ2-3
abundance: NA
d_gene: NA
CDR3nt: TGTGCCTCCAGAGGCAGGACTAGCACAGATACGCAGTATTTT
CDR3aa: CASRGRTSTDTQYF

v_gene: TRBV12-1
j_gene: TRBJ2-7
abundance: NA
d_gene: NA
CDR3nt: TGTGCCAGCAGCCATAACAAGGCTCAGGGCTACGAGCAGTACTTC
CDR3aa: CASSHNKAQGYEQYF

v_gene: TRBV28
j_gene: TRBJ1-3
abundance: NA
d_gene: NA
CDR3nt: TGTGCCAGCAGTTCCGGGAGCCTTGGAAACACCATATATTTT
CDR3aa: CASSSGSLGNTIYF

v_gene: TRBV7-9
j_gene: TRBJ2-5
abundance: NA
d_gene: TRBD1
CDR3nt: TGTGCCAGCAGCCCCGGGACAGGGCGGCAGACCCAGTACTTC
CDR3aa: CASSPGTGRQTQYF

v_gene: TRBV28
j_gene: TRBJ1-5
abundance: NA
d_gene: TRBD1
CDR3nt: TGTGCCAGCAGTCCCGGGGACAGCGCCTATAGCAATCAGCCCCAGCATTTT
CDR3aa: CASSPGDSAYSNQPQHF

v_gene: TRBV7-9
j_gene: TRBJ2-3
abundance: NA
d_gene: NA
CDR3nt: TGTGCCAGCAGCTTAGCCGGACAACTGGGTAGTCCAGATACGCAGTATTTT
CDR3aa: CASSLAGQLGSPDTQYF

v_gene: TRBV2
j_gene: TRBJ1-1
abundance: NA
d_gene: TRBD1
CDR3nt: TGTGCCAGCAACCGACAGGGGAGTGAGGTCACTGAAGCTTTCTTT
CDR3aa: CASNRQGSEVTEAFF

v_gene: TRBV3-1/TRBV3-2
j_gene: TRBJ1-1
abundance: NA
d_gene: NA
CDR3nt: TGTGCCAGCAGCTACCTTGCAGGGTCGGGCACTGAAGCTTTCTTT
CDR3aa: CASSYLAGSGTEAFF

v_gene: TRBV28
j_gene: TRBJ2-1
abundance: once
d_gene: TRBD1
CDR3nt: TGTGCCAGCAGTTTAAATGCAGGGGGACCGCGGGACAATGAGCAGTTCTTC
CDR3aa: CASSLNAGGPRDNEQFF

v_gene: TRBV18
j_gene: TRBJ1-5
abundance: few
d_gene: TRBD1
CDR3nt: TGTGCCAGCTCACCAACCGTGACAGGGAAGAGCAATCAGCCCCAGCATTTT
CDR3aa: CASSPTVTGKSNQPQHF

v_gene: TRBV2
j_gene: TRBJ1-2
abundance: NA
d_gene: TRBD1
CDR3nt: TGTGCCAGCAGCTCCCGGACAGGGAACTATGGCTACACCTTC
CDR3aa: CASSSRTGNYGYTF